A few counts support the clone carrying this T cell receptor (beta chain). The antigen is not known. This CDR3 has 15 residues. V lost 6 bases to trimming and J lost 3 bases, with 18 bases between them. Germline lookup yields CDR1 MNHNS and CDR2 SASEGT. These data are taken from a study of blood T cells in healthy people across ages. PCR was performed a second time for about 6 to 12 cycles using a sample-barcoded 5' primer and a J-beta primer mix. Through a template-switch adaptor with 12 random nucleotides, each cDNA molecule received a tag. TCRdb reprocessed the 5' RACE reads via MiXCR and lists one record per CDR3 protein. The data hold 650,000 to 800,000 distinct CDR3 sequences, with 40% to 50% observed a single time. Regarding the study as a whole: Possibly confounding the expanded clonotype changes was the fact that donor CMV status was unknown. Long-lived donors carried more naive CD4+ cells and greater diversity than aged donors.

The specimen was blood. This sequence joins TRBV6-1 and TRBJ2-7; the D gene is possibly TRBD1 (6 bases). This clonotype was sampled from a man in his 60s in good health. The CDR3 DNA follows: TGTGCCAGCAGAGATTCCGGGACACGGATCTACGAGCAGTACTTC. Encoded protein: CASRDSGTRIYEQYF.